The 30 T cell receptor beta chains below all came from one sample that was sequenced in a study of OX40 agonist ivuxolimab in advanced cancers. Sequenced by immunoSEQ multiplex PCR; TCRdb stores in-frame clones only, minus some. The table records 80,000 to 100,000 clones, 70% to 90% of them present only once. Sequencing was performed on CD4+ or CD8+ T cells sorted from blood, taken in a trial of the OX40 agonist ivuxolimab. The receptors derive from an adult with an advanced solid tumor such as melanoma, head and neck, liver or kidney cancer.

Written as DNA, the CDR3 is TGTGCCAGCAGCTTGAAGGACAGGGTCACCGGGGAGCTGTTTTTT. This gives the protein CASSLKDRVTGELFF. This sequence joins TRBV5-4 and TRBJ2-2, with TRBD1 matching over 8 bases. CDR1 and CDR2 from the germline V gene are SGHNT and YYREEE (reference sequence). CDR3 size: 15 residues. Losses at the gene ends were 1 base for V and 4 bases for J; bases not matched to a gene: 3. The full variable domain, its missing parts supplied by reference TRBV5-4 and TRBJ2-2, is ETGVTQSPTHLIKTRGQQVTLRCSSQSGHNTVSWYQQALGQGPQFIFQYYREEENGRGNFPPRFSGLQFPNYSSELNVNALELDDSALYLCASSLKDRVTGELFFGEGSRLTVL.

The chain recombines TRBV28 with TRBJ1-5; D ambiguous. Trimming left V 7 bases short and J 2 bases short, with 18 bases between. Germline CDR1 is MDHEN and CDR2 is SYDVKM. This CDR3 region has 16 residues. The CDR3 is CASTSDGHAGNQPQHF. The CDR3 DNA is TGTGCCAGCACCAGCGACGGCCATGCTGGCAATCAGCCCCAGCATTTT.

V usage is TRBV5-1 and J usage is TRBJ2-2; TRBD1 aligns across 9 bases. The germline CDR1 and CDR2 sequences are SGHRS and YFSETQ. The CDR3 loop spans 15 amino acids. Germline trimming cut 5 bases from V and 5 bases from J; bases unmatched to any gene: 7. The CDR3 reads CASRQTTGGTGELFF. In DNA, the CDR3 is TGCGCCAGCAGACAAACGACAGGGGGGACCGGGGAGCTGTTTTTT. Full variable domain (missing parts from reference TRBV5-1 and TRBJ2-2): KAGVTQTPRYLIKTRGQQVTLSCSPISGHRSVSWYQQTPGQGLQFLFEYFSETQRNKGNFPGRFSGRQFSNSRSEMNVSTLELGDSALYLCASRQTTGGTGELFFGEGSRLTVL.

The rearrangement links TRBV10-3 to TRBJ1-2; 9 bases map to TRBD1. CDR1 is ENHRY, CDR2 SYGVKD, per germline. Losses at the gene ends were 2 bases for V and 6 bases for J; bases not matched to a gene: 7. The CDR3 consists of 15 residues. The CDR3 reads CAISERTGGSDGYTF. As DNA, the CDR3 is TGTGCCATCAGTGAGCGAACAGGGGGCTCGGATGGCTACACCTTC.

CDR3 DNA: TGTGCCAGCTCTCGAGGCGGTGAGACCCAGTACTTC. Amino acids: CASSRGGETQYF. The chain joins TRBV18 to TRBJ2-5; D gene ambiguous. This CDR3 spans 12 amino acids. V was cut by 6 bases and J by 5 bases, with 10 bases left in between. Germline V lookup: CDR1 KGHSH, CDR2 LQKENI. The whole variable domain, remainder taken from reference TRBV18 and TRBJ2-5, is NAGVMQNPRHLVRRRGQEARLRCSPMKGHSHVYWYRQLPEEGLKFMVYLQKENIIDESGMPKERFSAEFPKEGPSILRIQQVVRGDSAAYFCASSRGGETQYFGPGTRLLVL.

The V and J genes are TRBV6-1 and TRBJ1-1; D not certain. In germline, CDR1 is MNHNS, CDR2 SASEGT. V lost 6 bases to trimming and J lost 1 base, with 12 bases between them. This CDR3 spans 14 amino acids. The CDR3, as DNA: TGTGCCAGCAGGCCACTGTGGGAGAACACTGAAGCTTTCTTT. Amino acids: CASRPLWENTEAFF.

In regard to this clone: No conserved phenylalanine or tryptophan is present at the end of the CDR3, so a read error is the likely explanation. The chain recombines TRBV11-1 with TRBJ1-6, with D perhaps matching TRBD1 (6 bases). The CDR3 is made up of 13 amino acids. Trimming took off 4 bases at V and 9 bases at J, with 10 bases between the two ends. Germline V lookup: CDR1 SGHAT, CDR2 FQDESV (reference sequence). CDR3 in amino acids: CASSYSRGSPLHL. CDR3 DNA sequence: TGTGCCAGCAGCTACAGCAGGGGTTCACCCCTCCACCTT.

This chain joins TRBV5-4 and TRBJ1-4; 7 positions agree with TRBD1. V shed 1 base and J 6 bases; nucleotides not matched to a gene: 6. CDR1 and CDR2 from the germline V gene are SGHNT and YYREEE (reference sequence). The CDR3 has 15 amino acids. CDR3 DNA sequence: TGTGCCAGCAGCTTGAAAAGACAGGGTGATGAAAAACTGTTTTTT. Translating it yields CASSLKRQGDEKLFF.

A single count supports this clone. The chain couples TRBV6-1 to TRBJ1-2; D is undetermined. V was cut by 4 bases and J by 1 base, with 10 bases left in between. The length of the CDR3 is 14 residues. Germline CDR1 reads MNHNS; CDR2 reads SASEGT. This CDR3 reads CASSATYLNYGYTF. The CDR3 nucleotides are TGTGCCAGCAGTGCTACCTACCTTAACTATGGCTACACCTTC.

The chain carries TRBV29-1 and TRBJ1-2; D call uncertain. Trimming cost V 4 bases and J 6 bases, with 9 bases left between them. There are 11 residues in the CDR3. Germline V gene data show CDR1 as SQVTM and CDR2 as ANQGSEA. The CDR3 bases are TGCAGCGTTGTGGCGGATAATGGCTACACCTTC. This gives the protein CSVVADNGYTF.

The V call is TRBV25-1, the J call TRBJ1-3; D not certain. The germline V gene encodes CDR1 MGHDK and CDR2 SYGVNS. The CDR3 length is 14 residues. V lost 3 bases and J lost 4, with 10 bases in between. The CDR3 nucleotides read TGTGCCAGCAGTGATTCCAGGACCGGAAACACCATATATTTT. Its translation: CASSDSRTGNTIYF.

The chain uses TRBV4-2 and TRBJ1-5; 8 bases fit TRBD1. This CDR3 has 23 amino acids. V gave up 0 bases and J gave up 3 bases; unmatched junction bases: 25. CDR1 and CDR2 from the germline V gene are LGHNA and YNFKEQ. The CDR3 coding sequence is TGTGCCAGCAGCCAAGATCACGCTAGCGGCAGGGGGCGACTCGGCTACTCCAATCAGCCCCAGCATTTT. Translated, it gives CASSQDHASGRGRLGYSNQPQHF.

This chain uses TRBV11-3 with TRBJ2-7, with unresolved D. Trimming took off 8 bases at V and 5 bases at J, with 4 bases between the two ends. CDR1 and CDR2 from the germline V gene are SGHNT and YENEEA. There are 9 residues in the CDR3. CDR3 coding DNA: TGTGCCAGCGTCCACGAGCAGTACTTC. This codes for CASVHEQYF. Full variable domain (rest looked up from reference TRBV11-3 and TRBJ2-7): EAGVVQSPRYKIIEKKQPVAFWCNPISGHNTLYWYLQNLGQGPELLIRYENEEAVDDSQLPKDRFSAERLKGVDSTLKIQPAELGDSAVYLCASVHEQYFGPGTRLTVT.

The chain combines TRBV10-3 with TRBJ1-5; 7 bases line up with TRBD1. Germline-derived CDR1 and CDR2 are ENHRY and SYGVKD. The junction had 2 bases not matched to a gene; V was cut back by 1 base and J by 5 bases. This CDR3 spans 14 amino acids. For the CDR3, the DNA is TGTGCCATCAGTGAGTGGGGGACAGATCAGCCCCAGCATTTT. Translated: CAISEWGTDQPQHF.

V gene TRBV6-5 combines with J gene TRBJ2-1, with D unclear. The CDR3 extends over 16 amino acids. Germline CDR1 and CDR2: MNHEY and SVGAGI. V was trimmed by 0 bases and J by 1 base, leaving 10 bases between them. The CDR3 DNA reads TGTGCCAGCAGTTACTCAAATCAGCTATCCTACAATGAGCAGTTCTTC. Amino acids: CASSYSNQLSYNEQFF.

The chain joins TRBV19 to TRBJ1-1; D ambiguous. Per germline, CDR1 LNHDA and CDR2 SQIVND (reference sequence). V gave up 3 bases and J gave up 1 base, with 9 bases separating them. This CDR3 has 14 residues. This CDR3 reads CASSIDAGNTEAFF. CDR3 nucleotides: TGTGCCAGTAGTATTGACGCGGGGAACACTGAAGCTTTCTTT.

The rearrangement joins TRBV5-5 to TRBJ1-1; D ambiguous. V lost 0 bases and J 9 bases, leaving 12 bases between the germline ends. Germline values: CDR1 SGHKS, CDR2 YYEKEE (reference sequence). This CDR3 comprises 13 residues. The CDR3 DNA sequence: TGTGCCAGCAGCTTGGTGGAGGGAGGGAAAGCTTTCTTT. Residues: CASSLVEGGKAFF.

The gene calls are TRBV6-1 and TRBJ1-1; D remains ambiguous. CDR1 MNHNS and CDR2 SASEGT come from the germline V gene. The CDR3 loop spans 13 amino acids. The V gene lost 1 base and the J gene lost 2 bases, with 5 bases spanning the gap. The CDR3 reads CASSEGRNTEAFF. The DNA of the CDR3 is TGTGCCAGCAGTGAAGGCAGAAACACTGAAGCTTTCTTT.

The V call is TRBV28, the J call TRBJ1-3; 7 nucleotides line up with TRBD1. V lost 8 bases, J lost 8 bases, and 15 bases stayed unmatched. The CDR3 length is 15 residues. Germline V CDR1 and CDR2: MDHEN, SYDVKM. The CDR3 loop reads CASGNGQTGIYTIYF. CDR3 nucleotide sequence: TGTGCCAGCGGAAACGGTCAGACAGGGATATACACCATATATTTT. The entire variable domain, with the rest obtained from reference TRBV28 and TRBJ1-3, is as follows: DVKVTQSSRYLVKRTGEKVFLECVQDMDHENMFWYRQDPGLGLRLIYFSYDVKMKEKGDIPEGYSVSREKKERFSLILESASTNQTSMYLCASGNGQTGIYTIYFGEGSWLTVV.

The chain couples TRBV18 to TRBJ1-1; 7 bases map to TRBD1. This CDR3 has 15 residues. V lost 1 base and J lost 4; bases outside the gene matches: 6. The germline V gene has CDR1 KGHSH and CDR2 LQKENI. The CDR3 DNA sequence: TGTGCCAGCTCACCACAACAGGGGAGAGGCACTGAAGCTTTCTTT. Its translation is CASSPQQGRGTEAFF.

This sequence joins TRBV5-1 and TRBJ2-7; possible D gene TRBD1, 6 bases. The V end was cut by 7 bases, the J end by 3 bases, with 20 bases between. Germline V gene data show CDR1 as SGHRS and CDR2 as YFSETQ. CDR3 length: 15 residues. CDR3 sequence: CASAPAPGAVYEQYF. The CDR3 DNA reads as TGCGCCAGCGCTCCCGCGCCAGGGGCCGTCTACGAGCAGTACTTC.

The V gene is TRBV9, the J gene TRBJ1-6; 11 nucleotides line up with TRBD1. The V gene end was trimmed by 4 bases and the J gene end by 7 bases; junction bases not matched to a gene: 7. Germline CDR1 and CDR2: SGDLS and YYNGEE. The CDR3 runs 16 residues. CDR3 coding DNA: TGTGCCAGCAGCTCCGGACAGGGGGCGAACAATTCACCCCTCCACTTT. This gives the protein CASSSGQGANNSPLHF.

In its sample, this clone was seen a few times. The conserved phenylalanine or tryptophan normally closing the CDR3 is absent here, so this likely arose from a read error. The CDR3 is CASGNVGSLHL. The CDR3 coding sequence is TGTGCCAGCGGCAACGTGGGATCCCTCCACCTT. The chain has TRBV6-6 and TRBJ1-6; D gene uncertain. Between the trimmed V and J ends, which lost 8 bases and 14 bases, there was a span of 13 bases. The germline CDR1 and CDR2 sequences are MNHNY and SVGAGI (reference sequence). The CDR3 runs to 11 residues.

The rearrangement links TRBV4-2 to TRBJ2-7; D might be TRBD2 (6 bases). V was clipped by 0 bases and J by 5 bases, with 14 bases between them. This CDR3 spans 15 amino acids. CDR1 is LGHNA, CDR2 YNFKEQ, per germline. The chain's CDR3 is CASSQDPDYGDEQYF. CDR3 nucleotides: TGTGCCAGCAGCCAAGATCCGGACTATGGCGACGAGCAGTACTTC.

The table lists this clone with a count of one. The chain links TRBV7-9 to TRBJ2-5, with D perhaps assigned TRBD1 or TRBD2 (6 bases each). CDR1 SEHNR and CDR2 FQNEAQ come from the germline V gene (reference sequence). V was cut by 2 bases and J by 4 bases, with 17 bases left in between. There are 16 residues in the CDR3. In DNA form, the CDR3 reads TGTGCCAGCAGCTTATGGGACGGGGGCGCGGGAGAGACCCAGTACTTC. It encodes CASSLWDGGAGETQYF.

V gene TRBV5-1 combines with J gene TRBJ2-3; a weak D match, TRBD2 (6 bases). Germline assignment: CDR1 SGHRS and CDR2 YFSETQ. The length of the CDR3 is 15 residues. The V end lost 0 bases, the J end lost 5 bases, and 13 bases lay between the germline ends. The CDR3 is CASSLGLVGGDTQYF. The CDR3 DNA reads TGCGCCAGCAGCTTGGGTTTAGTGGGGGGAGATACGCAGTATTTT.

The chain recombines TRBV2 with TRBJ2-2; possibly TRBD2 for D (7 bases). The CDR3 has 16 amino acids. The V gene lost 5 bases and the J gene lost 5 bases, with 18 bases spanning the gap. Germline loops: CDR1 SNHLY, CDR2 FYNNEI. The CDR3 here is CASSRRGGARTGELFF. For the CDR3, the DNA is TGTGCCAGCAGTCGTAGGGGGGGGGCGCGGACCGGGGAGCTGTTTTTT.

The V and J genes are TRBV29-1 and TRBJ1-2; D gene ambiguous. From germline, CDR1 is SQVTM and CDR2 ANQGSEA. This CDR3 is 12 amino acids long. V was shortened by 3 bases and J by 7 bases, with 12 bases between the two germline ends. As DNA, the CDR3 is TGCAGCGTTGATTACCCCCGTGGTGGCTACACCTTC. This sequence encodes CSVDYPRGGYTF.

The chain links TRBV5-8 to TRBJ1-5; D call uncertain. V was trimmed by 0 bases and J by 9 bases, leaving 13 bases between them. Germline lookup yields CDR1 SGHTS and CDR2 YDEGEE. This CDR3 has 14 residues. CDR3 in amino acids: CASSLGSVVMPQHF. In nucleotides, the CDR3 is TGTGCCAGCAGCTTGGGGTCGGTAGTGATGCCCCAGCATTTT.

This clone was seen only a few times. The V call is TRBV19, the J call TRBJ2-2; D is undetermined. CDR1 and CDR2 (germline): LNHDA, SQIVND (reference sequence). V was shortened by 1 base and J by 6 bases, with 9 bases between the two germline ends. This CDR3 is 14 amino acids long. This CDR3 reads CASSIASPAGELFF. The CDR3 nucleotides are TGTGCCAGTAGTATAGCTTCCCCCGCCGGGGAGCTGTTTTTT.